This T cell receptor (beta chain) is drawn from a study of blood T cells in healthy people across ages. The germline gives CDR1 MDHEN, CDR2 SYDVKM. The CDR3 is made up of 15 amino acids. V was pared by 2 bases and J by 0 bases, with 8 bases between. Combining a sample-barcoded 5' primer with a J-beta primer mix, a second PCR ran for roughly 7 to 12 cycles. With 12 random nucleotides, a template-switch adaptor tagged each individual cDNA molecule. TCRdb reanalysed the 5' RACE reads using MiXCR and keeps one entry per CDR3 protein. The table shows about 1.6 million distinct CDR3 sequences, with about 31% occurring only once. The sample holds many counts of this clonotype.

Sequenced input: blood. This sequence joins TRBV28 and TRBJ1-5, with D unresolved. This clonotype was obtained from a woman aged 30 to 39 in good health. The CDR3 here is CASSLGPNSNQPQHF. The CDR3 DNA reads TGTGCCAGCAGTTTAGGGCCCAATAGCAATCAGCCCCAGCATTTT.